The clone carrying this TCR beta chain has a handful of counts. V was pared by 6 bases and J by 1 base, with 11 bases of the junction left unmatched. The CDR3 contains 16 residues. Per the germline V gene, CDR1 is MNHEY and CDR2 is SVGEGT. TCRdb independently ran MiXCR on the reads; one entry per CDR3 protein. Found here are about 98,000 distinct CDR3 sequences, approximately 15% of them singletons; the top ten hold approximately 7.9%. The entry originates in a study of T cell repertoires in cytomegalovirus infection. Study as a whole: Public TCR beta signature analysis indicated the presence of both CMV infection and matching HLA type.

The receptor's source is a human donor in good health (CMV status not recorded). Some clones in this sample may be carry-over from other donors' samples. This chain links TRBV6-2 or TRBV6-3 with TRBJ1-1, with 7 positions matching TRBD1. Sequencing used PBMCs. CDR3 in DNA: TGTGCCAGCAGAGAAATAAAGACAGGGCCGAACACTGAAGCTTTCTTT. Protein: CASREIKTGPNTEAFF.